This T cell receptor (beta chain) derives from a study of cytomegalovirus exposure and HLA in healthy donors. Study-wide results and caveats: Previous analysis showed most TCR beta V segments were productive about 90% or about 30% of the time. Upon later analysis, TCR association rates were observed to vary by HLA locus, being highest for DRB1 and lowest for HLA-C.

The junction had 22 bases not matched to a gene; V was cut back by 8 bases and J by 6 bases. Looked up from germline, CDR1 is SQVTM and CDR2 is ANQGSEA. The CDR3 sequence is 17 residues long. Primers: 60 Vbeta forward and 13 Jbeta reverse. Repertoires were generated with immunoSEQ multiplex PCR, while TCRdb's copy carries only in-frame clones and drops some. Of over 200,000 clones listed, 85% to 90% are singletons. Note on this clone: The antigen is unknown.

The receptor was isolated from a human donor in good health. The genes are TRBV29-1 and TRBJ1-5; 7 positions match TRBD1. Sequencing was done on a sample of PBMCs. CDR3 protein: CSPDRDRVFLIRQPQHF. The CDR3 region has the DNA TGCAGCCCCGACCGAGACAGGGTTTTTTTAATACGTCAGCCCCAGCATTTT.